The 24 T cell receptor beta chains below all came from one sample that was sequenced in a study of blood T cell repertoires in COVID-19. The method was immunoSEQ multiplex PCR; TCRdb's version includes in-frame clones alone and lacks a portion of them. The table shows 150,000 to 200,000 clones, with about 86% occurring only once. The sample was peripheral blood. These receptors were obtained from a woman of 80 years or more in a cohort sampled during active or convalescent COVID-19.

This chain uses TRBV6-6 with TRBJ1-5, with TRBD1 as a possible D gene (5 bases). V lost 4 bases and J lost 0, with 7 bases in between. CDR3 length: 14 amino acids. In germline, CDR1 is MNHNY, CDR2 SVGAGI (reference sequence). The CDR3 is CASSLTASNQPQHF. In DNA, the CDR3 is TGTGCCAGCAGTTTGACAGCTAGCAATCAGCCCCAGCATTTT.

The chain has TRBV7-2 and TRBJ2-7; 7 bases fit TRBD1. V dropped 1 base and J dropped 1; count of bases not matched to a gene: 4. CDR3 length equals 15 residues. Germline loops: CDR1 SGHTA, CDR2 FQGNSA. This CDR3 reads CASSLDRGTSYEQYF. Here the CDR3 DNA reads TGTGCCAGCAGCTTAGACAGGGGTACTTCCTACGAGCAGTACTTC.

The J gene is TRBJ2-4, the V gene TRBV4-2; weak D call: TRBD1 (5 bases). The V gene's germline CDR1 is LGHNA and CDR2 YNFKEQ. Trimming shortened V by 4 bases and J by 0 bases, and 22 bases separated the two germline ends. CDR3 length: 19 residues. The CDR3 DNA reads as TGTGCCAGCAGCCTAAGGGTAGCAAGACAGTCACTAGCCAAAAACATTCAGTACTTC. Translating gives CASSLRVARQSLAKNIQYF.

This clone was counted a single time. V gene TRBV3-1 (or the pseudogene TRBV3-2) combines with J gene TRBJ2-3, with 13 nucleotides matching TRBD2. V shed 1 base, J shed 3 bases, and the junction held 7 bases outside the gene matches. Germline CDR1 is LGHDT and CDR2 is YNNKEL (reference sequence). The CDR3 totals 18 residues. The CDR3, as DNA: TGTGCCAGCAGCCAAGCTGGACTAGCGGGAGAAGGGACAGATACGCAGTATTTT. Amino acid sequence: CASSQAGLAGEGTDTQYF.

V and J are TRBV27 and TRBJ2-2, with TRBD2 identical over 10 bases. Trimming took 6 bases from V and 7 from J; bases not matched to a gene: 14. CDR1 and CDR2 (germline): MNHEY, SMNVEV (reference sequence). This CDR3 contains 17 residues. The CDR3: CASRRGTSEWHVGELFF. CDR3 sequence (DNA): TGTGCCAGCAGGAGGGGGACTAGCGAATGGCACGTCGGGGAGCTGTTTTTT.

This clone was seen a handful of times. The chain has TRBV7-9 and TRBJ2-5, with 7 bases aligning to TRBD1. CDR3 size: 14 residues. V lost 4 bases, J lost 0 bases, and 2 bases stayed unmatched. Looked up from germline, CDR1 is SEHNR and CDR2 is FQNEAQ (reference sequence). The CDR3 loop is CASSSTGDQETQYF. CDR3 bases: TGTGCCAGCAGCTCAACAGGGGACCAAGAGACCCAGTACTTC.

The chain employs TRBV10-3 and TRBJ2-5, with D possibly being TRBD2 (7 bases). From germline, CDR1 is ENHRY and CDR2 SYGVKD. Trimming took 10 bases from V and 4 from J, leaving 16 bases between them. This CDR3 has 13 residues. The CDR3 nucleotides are TGTGCCACGGGTGGGGGGGCCGGAGAGACCCAGTACTTC. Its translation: CATGGGAGETQYF.

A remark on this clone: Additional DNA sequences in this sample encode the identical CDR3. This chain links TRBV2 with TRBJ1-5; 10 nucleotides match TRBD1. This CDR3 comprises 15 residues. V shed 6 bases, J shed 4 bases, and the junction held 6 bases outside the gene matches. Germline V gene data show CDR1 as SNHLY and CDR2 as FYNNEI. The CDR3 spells CASSDRTGGNQPQHF. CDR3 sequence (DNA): TGTGCCAGCAGCGATCGGACAGGGGGGAATCAGCCCCAGCATTTT.

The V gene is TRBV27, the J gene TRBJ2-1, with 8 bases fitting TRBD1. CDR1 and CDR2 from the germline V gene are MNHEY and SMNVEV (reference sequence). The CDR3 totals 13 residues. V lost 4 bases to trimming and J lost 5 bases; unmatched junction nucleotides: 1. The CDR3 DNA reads TGTGCCAGCAGTTCACAGGGGGACAATGAGCAGTTCTTC. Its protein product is CASSSQGDNEQFF.

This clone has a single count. The CDR3 sequence: CASSEREPSSENDEQFF. CDR3 DNA: TGTGCCAGCAGTGAAAGGGAACCATCTAGCGAAAATGATGAGCAGTTCTTC. This sequence joins TRBV6-1 and TRBJ2-1; TRBD2 is a possible D gene (6 bases). V was pared by 2 bases and J by 8 bases, with 22 bases between. CDR1 is MNHNS, CDR2 SASEGT, per germline. There are 17 residues in the CDR3.

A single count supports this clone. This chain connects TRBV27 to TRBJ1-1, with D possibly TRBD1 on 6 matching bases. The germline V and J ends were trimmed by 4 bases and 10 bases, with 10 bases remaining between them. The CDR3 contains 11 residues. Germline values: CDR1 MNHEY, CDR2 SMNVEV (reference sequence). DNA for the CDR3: TGTGCCAGCAGTTCGGACAGAGCAGCTTTCTTT. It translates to CASSSDRAAFF.

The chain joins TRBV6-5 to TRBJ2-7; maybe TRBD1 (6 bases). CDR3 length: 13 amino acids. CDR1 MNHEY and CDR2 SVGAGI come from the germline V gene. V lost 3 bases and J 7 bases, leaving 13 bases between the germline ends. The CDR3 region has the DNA TGTGCCAGCAGTTATGGGACATCCTCGGAGCAGTACGTC. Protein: CASSYGTSSEQYV.

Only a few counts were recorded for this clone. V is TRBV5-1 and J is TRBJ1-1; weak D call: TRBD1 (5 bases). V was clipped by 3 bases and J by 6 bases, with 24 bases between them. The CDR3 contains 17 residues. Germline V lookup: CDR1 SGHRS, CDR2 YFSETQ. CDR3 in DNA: TGCGCCAGCAGCTCCCAATTCCACTCGCGGGGGTCCGCTGAAGCTTTCTTT. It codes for CASSSQFHSRGSAEAFF.

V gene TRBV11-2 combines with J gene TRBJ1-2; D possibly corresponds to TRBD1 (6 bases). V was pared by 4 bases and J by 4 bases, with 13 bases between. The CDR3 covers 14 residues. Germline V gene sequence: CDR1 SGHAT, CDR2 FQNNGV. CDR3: CASSSPTGGYGYTF. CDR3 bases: TGTGCCAGCAGCTCACCGACAGGTGGCTATGGCTACACCTTC.

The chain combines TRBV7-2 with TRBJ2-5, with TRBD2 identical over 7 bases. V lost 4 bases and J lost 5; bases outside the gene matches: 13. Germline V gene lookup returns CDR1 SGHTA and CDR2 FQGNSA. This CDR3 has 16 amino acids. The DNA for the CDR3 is TGTGCCAGCAGCTCTGCAGGGACTACCTTGGGGGAGACCCAGTACTTC. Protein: CASSSAGTTLGETQYF.

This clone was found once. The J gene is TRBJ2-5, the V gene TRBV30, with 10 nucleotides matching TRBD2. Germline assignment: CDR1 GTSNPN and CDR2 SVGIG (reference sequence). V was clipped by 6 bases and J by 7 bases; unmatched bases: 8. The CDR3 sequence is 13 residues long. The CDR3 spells CACTSGKYGTQYF. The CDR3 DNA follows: TGTGCCTGTACTAGCGGGAAATACGGGACCCAGTACTTC.

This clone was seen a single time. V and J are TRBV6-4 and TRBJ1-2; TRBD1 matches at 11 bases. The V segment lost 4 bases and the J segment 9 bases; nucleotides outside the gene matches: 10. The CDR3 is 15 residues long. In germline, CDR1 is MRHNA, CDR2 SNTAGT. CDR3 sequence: CASSGGTGGEGRYTF. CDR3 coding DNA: TGTGCCAGCAGTGGAGGGACAGGGGGAGAAGGCCGCTACACCTTC.

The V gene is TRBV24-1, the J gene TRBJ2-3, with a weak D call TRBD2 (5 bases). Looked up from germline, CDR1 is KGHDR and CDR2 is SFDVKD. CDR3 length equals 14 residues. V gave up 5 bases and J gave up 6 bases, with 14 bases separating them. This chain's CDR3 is CATSVSDRGDTQYF. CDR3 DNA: TGTGCCACCAGTGTTAGCGACCGAGGGGATACGCAGTATTTT.

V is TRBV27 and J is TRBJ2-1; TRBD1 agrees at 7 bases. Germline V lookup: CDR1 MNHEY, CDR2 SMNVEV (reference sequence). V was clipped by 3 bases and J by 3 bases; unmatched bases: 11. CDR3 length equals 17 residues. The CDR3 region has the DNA TGTGCCAGCAGTTTTGTCTGGTCCGGGACAGACTACAATGAGCAGTTCTTC. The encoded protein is CASSFVWSGTDYNEQFF.

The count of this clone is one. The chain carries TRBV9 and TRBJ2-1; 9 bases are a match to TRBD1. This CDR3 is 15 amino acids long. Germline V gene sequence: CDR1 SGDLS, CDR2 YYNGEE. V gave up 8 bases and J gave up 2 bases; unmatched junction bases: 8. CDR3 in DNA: TGTGCCAGTCCCGGGACAGGGATCACCTACAATGAGCAGTTCTTC. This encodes CASPGTGITYNEQFF.

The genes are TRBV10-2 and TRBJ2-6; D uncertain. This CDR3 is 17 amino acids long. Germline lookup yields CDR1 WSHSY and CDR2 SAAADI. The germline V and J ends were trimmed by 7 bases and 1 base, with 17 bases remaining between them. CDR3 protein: CASNWARATSGANVLTF. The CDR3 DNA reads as TGCGCCAGCAACTGGGCCCGAGCAACATCTGGGGCCAACGTCCTGACTTTC.

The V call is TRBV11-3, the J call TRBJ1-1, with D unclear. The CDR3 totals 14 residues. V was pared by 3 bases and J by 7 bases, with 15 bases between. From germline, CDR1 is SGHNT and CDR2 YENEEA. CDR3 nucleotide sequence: TGTGCCAGCAGCTTGGGGAGAGACAACGGTGAAGCTTTCTTT. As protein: CASSLGRDNGEAFF. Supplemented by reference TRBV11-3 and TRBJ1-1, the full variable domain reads EAGVVQSPRYKIIEKKQPVAFWCNPISGHNTLYWYLQNLGQGPELLIRYENEEAVDDSQLPKDRFSAERLKGVDSTLKIQPAELGDSAVYLCASSLGRDNGEAFFGQGTRLTVV.

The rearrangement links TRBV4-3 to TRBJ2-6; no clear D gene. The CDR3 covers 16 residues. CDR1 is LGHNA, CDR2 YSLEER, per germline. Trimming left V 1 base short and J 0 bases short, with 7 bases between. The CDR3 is CASSQVRSSGANVLTF. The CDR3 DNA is TGCGCCAGCAGCCAAGTTAGGAGCTCTGGGGCCAACGTCCTGACTTTC.

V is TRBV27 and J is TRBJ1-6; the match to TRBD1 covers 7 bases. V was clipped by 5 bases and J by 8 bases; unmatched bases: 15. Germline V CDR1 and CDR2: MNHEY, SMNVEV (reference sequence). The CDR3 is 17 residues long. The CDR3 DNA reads TGTGCCAGCAGTCGCTACAGGGGCGACCGGTGGGATTCACCCCTCCACTTT. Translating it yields CASSRYRGDRWDSPLHF.